This T cell receptor beta chain emerged from a study of blood T cells in healthy people across ages. V lost 6 bases and J lost 4, with 15 bases in between. Germline lookup yields CDR1 DFQATT and CDR2 SNEGSKA (reference sequence). This CDR3 spans 13 amino acids. Turning to this clonotype: What it binds is unknown.

Whole-study findings and limits: The authors considered diversity estimates from one million T cells to be underestimates. More naive CD4+ cells and higher diversity marked long-lived donors relative to aged donors. Any changes in expanded clonotypes were possibly confounded, as donor CMV status remained unknown.

A second PCR of roughly 7 to 11 cycles used a sample-barcoded 5' primer and a J-beta primer mix. TCRdb fed the 5' RACE reads into MiXCR, producing one record per CDR3 protein. Of 1,300,000 or so distinct CDR3 sequences in the sample, approximately 60% were seen once. The sequenced material came from blood. V and J are TRBV20-1 and TRBJ1-2; possible D gene TRBD1, 5 bases. This clonotype was obtained from a man aged 18-30 years in good health. CDR3 sequence: CSAGPLGGYGYTF. The DNA of the CDR3 is TGCAGTGCAGGACCCCTGGGGGGCTATGGCTACACCTTC.